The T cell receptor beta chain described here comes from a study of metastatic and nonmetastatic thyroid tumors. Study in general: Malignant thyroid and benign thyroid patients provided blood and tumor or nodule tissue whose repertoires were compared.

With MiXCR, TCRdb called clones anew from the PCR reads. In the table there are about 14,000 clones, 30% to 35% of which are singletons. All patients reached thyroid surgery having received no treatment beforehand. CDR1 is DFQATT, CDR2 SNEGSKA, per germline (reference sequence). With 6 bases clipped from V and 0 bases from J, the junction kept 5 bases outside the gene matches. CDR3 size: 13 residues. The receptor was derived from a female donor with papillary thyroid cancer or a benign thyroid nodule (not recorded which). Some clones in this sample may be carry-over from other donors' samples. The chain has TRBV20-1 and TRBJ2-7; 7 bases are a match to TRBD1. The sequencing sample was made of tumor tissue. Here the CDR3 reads CSAPRDSSYEQYF. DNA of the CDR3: TGCAGTGCCCCCCGGGACAGCTCCTACGAGCAGTACTTC.